What follows are 12 T cell receptor beta chains derived from one specimen sequenced in a study of blood T cell repertoires in COVID-19. Clones were sequenced by immunoSEQ multiplex PCR, and TCRdb holds only the in-frame ones, with some missing. The sample holds 150,000 to 180,000 clones, around 90% seen once. Material: peripheral blood. The source is a man aged 45-65 years with acute or convalescent COVID-19.

The chain joins TRBV6-4 to TRBJ2-1; 8 bases agree with TRBD2. Germline V gene data show CDR1 as MRHNA and CDR2 as SNTAGT. Trimming removed 0 bases from V and 8 bases from J; junction bases left unmatched: 12. The CDR3 spans 17 residues. CDR3: CASSDSMTSGRVDEQFF. As DNA, the CDR3 is TGTGCCAGCAGTGACTCGATGACCAGCGGGAGAGTCGATGAGCAGTTCTTC.

This rearrangement joins TRBV3-1 (or the pseudogene TRBV3-2) to TRBJ1-5, with unresolved D. CDR3 length: 13 amino acids. The V end lost 3 bases, the J end lost 9 bases, and 12 bases lay between the germline ends. Per the germline V gene, CDR1 is LGHDT and CDR2 is YNNKEL (reference sequence). The CDR3 protein is CASSQEGVGPQHF. The CDR3 DNA follows: TGTGCCAGCAGCCAGGAGGGTGTAGGGCCCCAGCATTTT.

The chain joins TRBV27 to TRBJ2-1; 10 nucleotides agree with TRBD2. Germline-derived CDR1 and CDR2 are MNHEY and SMNVEV (reference sequence). The CDR3 is 15 amino acids. Trimming took 0 bases from V and 9 from J; bases not matched to a gene: 5. The DNA of the CDR3 is TGTGCCAGCAGTTTATCCCCCGGGACTAGCGTTGAGCAGTTCTTC. Its protein product is CASSLSPGTSVEQFF.

This chain links TRBV28 with TRBJ1-2, with D perhaps matching TRBD1 (5 bases). CDR3 length: 12 residues. Germline V lookup: CDR1 MDHEN, CDR2 SYDVKM. The V end was cut by 7 bases, the J end by 4 bases, with 10 bases between. CDR3 residues: CASTDSPYGYTF. The DNA for the CDR3 is TGTGCCAGCACCGACAGCCCCTATGGCTACACCTTC.

V gene TRBV4-1 combines with J gene TRBJ2-5; TRBD1 is a possible D gene (6 bases). CDR3 size: 15 residues. Per the germline V gene, CDR1 is MGHRA and CDR2 is YSYEKL. V was shortened by 0 bases and J by 1 base, with 9 bases between the two germline ends. The CDR3 spells CASSQDRQAQETQYF. As DNA, the CDR3 is TGCGCCAGCAGCCAAGACCGACAGGCCCAAGAGACCCAGTACTTC.

V and J are TRBV30 and TRBJ2-7, with D tentatively TRBD1 (5 bases). Trimming pared 0 bases from V and 2 bases from J, leaving 14 bases between. Germline V lookup: CDR1 GTSNPN, CDR2 SVGIG (reference sequence). The CDR3 sequence is 15 residues long. The CDR3 sequence is CAWSVPSRAPYEQYF. The CDR3 DNA reads TGTGCCTGGAGTGTACCGTCCAGGGCGCCCTACGAGCAGTACTTC.

This chain uses TRBV5-4 with TRBJ2-2, with TRBD2 matching over 9 bases. This CDR3 spans 15 amino acids. The ends lost 0 bases at V and 6 bases at J; junction bases unmatched: 3. Looked up from germline, CDR1 is SGHNT and CDR2 is YYREEE (reference sequence). The CDR3 DNA is TGTGCCAGCAGCTTGGTAGCGGGAGTGCCCGGGGAGCTGTTTTTT. It codes for CASSLVAGVPGELFF.

This rearrangement joins TRBV27 to TRBJ2-1, with 10 nucleotides matching TRBD2. V was pared by 6 bases and J by 0 bases, with 8 bases of the junction left unmatched. The germline gives CDR1 MNHEY, CDR2 SMNVEV (reference sequence). The CDR3 totals 17 residues. The CDR3 region is CASSENSGGSSYNEQFF. The CDR3 nucleotides read TGTGCCAGCAGCGAAAATAGCGGGGGGAGCTCCTACAATGAGCAGTTCTTC.

This chain joins TRBV5-1 and TRBJ1-2, with D perhaps matching TRBD1 (6 bases). The CDR3 spans 14 residues. The germline V and J ends were trimmed by 3 bases and 6 bases, with 15 bases remaining between them. Germline-derived CDR1 and CDR2 are SGHRS and YFSETQ. CDR3 nucleotides: TGCGCCAGCAGCTCCGGACAGCCCCTTGATGGCTACACCTTC. Amino acid sequence: CASSSGQPLDGYTF.

The rearrangement links TRBV2 to TRBJ1-2, with D unclear. The CDR3 consists of 13 residues. The germline V gene encodes CDR1 SNHLY and CDR2 FYNNEI. Trimming removed 6 bases at V and 1 base at J, with 9 bases between. CDR3: CASSNTDNYGYTF. The CDR3 nucleotides read TGTGCCAGCAGCAATACAGATAACTATGGCTACACCTTC.

This clone is a singleton in its sample. V gene TRBV28 combines with J gene TRBJ1-5; 10 bases align to TRBD1. The CDR3 totals 18 residues. Germline CDR1 and CDR2: MDHEN and SYDVKM. V dropped 3 bases and J dropped 2; count of bases not matched to a gene: 10. The CDR3 region has the DNA TGTGCCAGCAGTTTGGCCCGGACAGGGGGTATGGGCAATCAGCCCCAGCATTTT. Its protein is CASSLARTGGMGNQPQHF.

The chain is built from TRBV28 and TRBJ1-4, with D possibly TRBD1 on 6 matching bases. Trimming cost V 6 bases and J 8 bases, with 13 bases left between them. Germline CDR1 and CDR2: MDHEN and SYDVKM. CDR3 size: 13 residues. CDR3 loop: CASRGAGREKLFF. The CDR3 DNA reads as TGTGCCAGCAGGGGGGCAGGTCGGGAAAAACTGTTTTTT.